One and the same sample provided the 19 T cell receptor beta chains below, sequenced in a study of T cell responses to AZD1222 COVID-19 vaccine. This table comes from immunoSEQ multiplex PCR, and its TCRdb copy is limited to in-frame clones, with some not included. The data contain 90,000 to 150,000 clones, approximately 90% of them singletons. This specimen was peripheral blood, taken on day 0 of AZD1222 vaccination. Every receptor here comes from an adult in good health.

The gene calls are TRBV18 and TRBJ1-3; D not certain. Germline assignment: CDR1 KGHSH and CDR2 LQKENI. The V gene lost 3 bases and the J gene lost 4 bases, with 7 bases spanning the gap. This CDR3 comprises 13 residues. In nucleotides, the CDR3 is TGTGCCAGCTCACCGGAAGAGGGAAACACCATATATTTT. This codes for CASSPEEGNTIYF. Based on the CDR3 plus reference TRBV18 and TRBJ1-3, the full variable domain is NAGVMQNPRHLVRRRGQEARLRCSPMKGHSHVYWYRQLPEEGLKFMVYLQKENIIDESGMPKERFSAEFPKEGPSILRIQQVVRGDSAAYFCASSPEEGNTIYFGEGSWLTVV.

The chain couples TRBV5-1 to TRBJ2-7; a possible D gene is TRBD2 (6 bases). This CDR3 is 13 amino acids long. Trimming stripped 4 bases from V and 5 bases from J, with 13 bases between. Per germline, CDR1 SGHRS and CDR2 YFSETQ. The CDR3 coding sequence is TGCGCCAGCAGCGTGGAGGGAGTCGACGAGCAGTACTTC. Translation gives CASSVEGVDEQYF.

J is TRBJ2-3 and V is TRBV5-1; a possible D gene is TRBD1 (6 bases). V lost 4 bases and J 7 bases, leaving 19 bases between the germline ends. The germline gives CDR1 SGHRS, CDR2 YFSETQ. The CDR3 totals 15 residues. The CDR3, as DNA: TGCGCCAGCAGCCGGCGGCAGGGGCCGCCCCATACGCAGTATTTT. It is translated as CASSRRQGPPHTQYF.

V is TRBV19 and J is TRBJ2-1; unclear D gene. In germline, CDR1 is LNHDA, CDR2 SQIVND (reference sequence). CDR3 length: 12 amino acids. The germline V and J ends were trimmed by 8 bases and 10 bases, with 15 bases remaining between them. The CDR3 reads CASAPLYSEQFF. The DNA for the CDR3 is TGTGCCAGTGCCCCTCTGTACAGCGAGCAGTTCTTC.

V is TRBV20-1 and J is TRBJ2-7; the D is unclear. The germline V gene has CDR1 DFQATT and CDR2 SNEGSKA (reference sequence). V lost 3 bases and J lost 5, with 5 bases in between. CDR3 length equals 10 residues. The chain's CDR3 is CSASMHEQYF. For the CDR3, the DNA is TGCAGTGCTAGTATGCACGAGCAGTACTTC.

The chain joins TRBV5-1 to TRBJ2-7; D is uncertain. This CDR3 is built from 13 residues. V was cut by 6 bases and J by 3 bases, with 13 bases left in between. CDR1 SGHRS and CDR2 YFSETQ come from the germline V gene. CDR3 loop: CASMIGPYYEQYF. The CDR3 nucleotides read TGCGCCAGCATGATCGGACCTTACTACGAGCAGTACTTC.

The chain links TRBV10-2 to TRBJ2-3, with TRBD2 matching 16 bases. Unmatched junction bases numbered 8, after V lost 0 bases and J lost 5 bases. CDR3 length: 19 residues. Germline assignment: CDR1 WSHSY and CDR2 SAAADI. The CDR3: CASSESGTSGRAWKDTQYF. DNA of the CDR3: TGCGCCAGCAGTGAGTCCGGGACTAGCGGGAGGGCCTGGAAAGATACGCAGTATTTT.

This clone was seen once. The chain uses TRBV2 and TRBJ1-5, with 10 bases aligning to TRBD1. The CDR3 loop spans 15 amino acids. CDR1 is SNHLY and CDR2 is FYNNEI in the germline V gene. V lost 6 bases, J lost 6 bases, and 8 bases stayed unmatched. As DNA, the CDR3 is TGTGCCAGCAGGGGGGGACAGGGGAACGGTCAGCCCCAGCATTTT. This gives the protein CASRGGQGNGQPQHF.

On this clone: One end of the junction varies from germline; a read error may be responsible. The J gene is TRBJ1-2, the V gene TRBV4-1; a weak D match, TRBD1 (6 bases). The germline V gene encodes CDR1 MGHRA and CDR2 YSYEKL. This CDR3 is built from 13 residues. CDR3 residues: CASSQEGERGKVF. The CDR3 DNA sequence: TGCGCCAGCAGCCAAGAAGGGGAAAGGGGGAAGGTCTTC.

The chain has TRBV2 and TRBJ1-5, with 7 positions matching TRBD1. Looked up from germline, CDR1 is SNHLY and CDR2 is FYNNEI. The CDR3 contains 14 residues. V dropped 4 bases and J dropped 4; count of bases not matched to a gene: 4. CDR3 nucleotide sequence: TGTGCCAGCAGTGTGGGACAGACGAATCAGCCCCAGCATTTT. Translated: CASSVGQTNQPQHF.

This CDR3 reads CSAKTGSNTEAFF. The CDR3 DNA follows: TGCAGCGCCAAGACAGGGTCGAACACTGAAGCTTTCTTT. The chain joins TRBV29-1 to TRBJ1-1; the match to TRBD1 covers 7 bases. Per the germline V gene, CDR1 is SQVTM and CDR2 is ANQGSEA. The CDR3 has 13 residues. V gave up 7 bases and J gave up 1 base; unmatched junction bases: 6. The whole variable domain, remainder taken from reference TRBV29-1 and TRBJ1-1, is SAVISQKPSRDICQRGTSLTIQCQVDSQVTMMFWYRQQPGQSLTLIATANQGSEATYESGFVIDKFPISRPNLTFSTLTVSNMSPEDSSIYLCSAKTGSNTEAFFGQGTRLTVV.

The rearrangement uses TRBV6-6 and TRBJ1-5, with 10 positions matching TRBD1. CDR1 MNHNY and CDR2 SVGAGI come from the germline V gene (reference sequence). This CDR3 region has 16 residues. Germline trimming cut 5 bases from V and 3 bases from J; bases unmatched to any gene: 7. CDR3 in amino acids: CASSTGTGALNQPQHF. For the CDR3, the DNA is TGTGCCAGCAGTACCGGGACAGGGGCCCTCAATCAGCCCCAGCATTTT.

V usage is TRBV18 and J usage is TRBJ1-1, with 8 bases that match TRBD1. The CDR3 is made up of 14 amino acids. From germline, CDR1 is KGHSH and CDR2 LQKENI. Trimming cost V 5 bases and J 7 bases; bases outside gene matches: 9. CDR3 in DNA: TGTGCCAGCTCATCCTTGACAGGGGTGCGTGAAGCTTTCTTT. It translates to CASSSLTGVREAFF.

This clone appeared a few times. This sequence joins TRBV9 and TRBJ2-3; TRBD2 matches at 9 bases. Trimming cost V 4 bases and J 0 bases; bases outside gene matches: 3. Germline V gene lookup returns CDR1 SGDLS and CDR2 YYNGEE. This CDR3 contains 15 residues. The CDR3 coding sequence is TGTGCCAGCAGCCTTACTAGCGGGAGCACAGATACGCAGTATTTT. It translates to CASSLTSGSTDTQYF.

The chain couples TRBV7-9 to TRBJ2-7; D tentatively fits TRBD1 or TRBD2 (5 bases each). Germline loops: CDR1 SEHNR, CDR2 FQNEAQ (reference sequence). Trimming shortened V by 6 bases and J by 2 bases, and 17 bases separated the two germline ends. The CDR3 loop spans 15 amino acids. This CDR3 is CASRPSGQGAYEQYF. The DNA of the CDR3 is TGTGCCAGCAGACCTTCGGGTCAGGGAGCCTACGAGCAGTACTTC.

The rearrangement joins TRBV13 to TRBJ2-3; the match to TRBD2 covers 10 bases. Germline V gene lookup returns CDR1 PRHDT and CDR2 FYEKMQ (reference sequence). V dropped 1 base and J dropped 2; count of bases not matched to a gene: 6. This CDR3 contains 17 residues. CDR3: CASSLVGLAGATDTQYF. CDR3 in DNA: TGTGCCAGCAGCTTAGTGGGGCTAGCGGGAGCCACAGATACGCAGTATTTT.

The chain is built from TRBV30 and TRBJ1-1; a possible D gene is TRBD1 (6 bases). V shed 6 bases and J shed 4 bases, with 15 bases lying between them. There are 13 residues in the CDR3. Germline CDR1 and CDR2: GTSNPN and SVGIG (reference sequence). DNA of the CDR3: TGTGCCTGTAAGGGAGGGGGAGTCACTGAAGCTTTCTTT. Its protein is CACKGGGVTEAFF.

The chain links TRBV13 to TRBJ2-1; D uncertain. The CDR3 is 14 residues long. Germline-derived CDR1 and CDR2 are PRHDT and FYEKMQ (reference sequence). V was cut by 5 bases and J by 0 bases, with 8 bases left in between. The CDR3, as DNA: TGTGCCAGCAGCCCGAGTCTCTCCTACAATGAGCAGTTCTTC. Its protein product is CASSPSLSYNEQFF.

The V gene is TRBV9, the J gene TRBJ2-2, with D hard to call. The CDR3 has 15 amino acids. Trimming left V 3 bases short and J 0 bases short, with 9 bases between. Germline-derived CDR1 and CDR2 are SGDLS and YYNGEE. This CDR3 reads CASSAVDTNTGELFF. The DNA of the CDR3 is TGTGCCAGCAGCGCCGTAGACACGAACACCGGGGAGCTGTTTTTT.